This TCR beta chain is from a study of T cell responses to AZD1222 COVID-19 vaccine. Whether given at about 4 or about 12 weeks, second doses were pooled. The table came from immunoSEQ multiplex PCR; TCRdb's copy has only in-frame clones and leaves some out. This sample has tens of thousands of clones, with 75% to 90% found just once. The germline gives CDR1 SNHLY, CDR2 FYNNEI. The CDR3 extends over 13 amino acids. Trimming shortened V by 8 bases and J by 7 bases, and 14 bases separated the two germline ends. The receptor was derived from an adult who received the AZD1222 COVID-19 vaccine. The J gene is TRBJ1-4, the V gene TRBV2, with a tentative D call TRBD1 (5 bases). The source material was peripheral blood, sampled 28 days after the second AZD1222 dose. In nucleotides, the CDR3 is TGTGCCAGCCATTCGGGGCGGGGTGAAAAACTGTTTTTT. It yields the protein CASHSGRGEKLFF.